This entry concerns a single T cell receptor beta chain. No antigen is known for it. J gave up 7 bases and V 3 bases, and 7 bases lay outside the gene matches. Germline V gene data show CDR1 as SGDLS and CDR2 as YYNGEE. The CDR3 covers 14 residues. These data are taken from a study of cytomegalovirus exposure and HLA in healthy donors. The overall study: In a later analysis, the 110 or so validation repertoires were reported to have used the same platform as the roughly 670 first-cohort repertoires.

Data came from immunoSEQ multiplex PCR; TCRdb stores just in-frame clones and leaves some out. This table holds about 200,000 clones, around four fifths found once. The study's findings and limits: The study designated 150 or so TCR beta chains cytomegalovirus-associated.

The V and J genes are TRBV9 and TRBJ2-7, with 10 bases identical to TRBD1. Specimen: PBMCs. This receptor was identified in a woman aged 18-29 years in good health and CMV-seronegative. The CDR3 nucleotides are TGTGCCAGCAGCGAGCACGGGACAGGGGAGGAGCAGTACTTC. Protein product: CASSEHGTGEEQYF.